This is a list of T cell receptor beta chains from one sample in a study of T cells after posttransplantation cyclophosphamide. TCRdb's copy holds only in-frame clones and misses some; the assay was immunoSEQ multiplex PCR. The sample includes about 47,000 clones, 92% of them seen just once. The specimen was PBMCs. These receptors came from a woman between 45 and 60 years old in good health and a related stem cell transplant donor. The CDR3 runs from the conserved cysteine through the conserved F or W.

>TRBJ2-7|TRBV10-1
CASIRTSGSHEQYF
>NA|TRBV7-9
CASSLLKGDASYEQYF
>TRBJ2-7|TRBV5-1
CASSLAPDEQYF
>TRBJ2-1|TRBV19
CASSTLAGSYNEQFF
>TRBJ2-2|TRBV27
CASSLRGTSTGELFF
>TRBJ2-1|TRBV5-4
CASSFRDRVFIEQFF
>TRBJ1-5|TRBV6-1
CASTIGAGGNQPQHF
>TRBJ2-7|TRBV30
CAWSWIAGSHEQYF
>TRBJ2-3|TRBV11-2
CASSLVASERTDTQYF
>TRBJ1-1|TRBV19
CASSTGMNTEAFF
>TRBJ1-2|TRBV28
CASRHGQVWGGYTF
>TRBJ1-5|TRBV5-1
CASSPGTGDRQPQHF
>TRBJ1-4|TRBV7-9
CASSLGESNEKLFF
>TRBJ1-3|TRBV5-1
CASSSTTGGSSGNTIYF
>TRBJ2-1|TRBV2
CASSPQGSSYNEQFF
>TRBJ1-2|TRBV4-1
CASSLEPGQMIYGYTF
>TRBJ2-2|TRBV7-7
CASSLSSPTGELFF
>TRBJ2-1|TRBV6-1
CASSHRGGALNEQFF
>TRBJ2-2|TRBV7-9
CASSLRLPTGTGELFF
>TRBJ1-1|TRBV10-3
CAIREHPGNTEAFF
>TRBJ2-3|TRBV30
CAWVLAGGVEYF
>TRBJ2-3|TRBV5-1
CASSTGFGEGGTDTQYF
>TRBJ1-2|TRBV28
CASSPEPLLLTRYGYTF
>TRBJ2-7|TRBV28
CASSLMSTYEQYF
>TRBJ1-6|TRBV28
CASSWQAYNSPLHF
>TRBJ1-2|TRBV10-3
CAITGGQGMNYGYTF
>TRBJ2-1|TRBV28
CASSPLSLLAGRNEQFF
>TRBJ2-1|TRBV2
CASSGAAGDYNEQFF
>TRBJ1-1|TRBV19
CASSKSSRGINTEAFF
>TRBJ1-4|TRBV21-1
CASRTEGVIANEKLFF
>TRBJ1-2|TRBV5-4
CASSFGDPRDYGYTF
>TRBJ1-5|TRBV2
CASGTGLSNQPQHF
>TRBJ2-1|TRBV5-1
CASSLGTSGDNEQFF
>TRBJ2-1|TRBV10-1
CASSLTSGKGNEQFF
>TRBJ2-1|TRBV7-9
CASSETGQGYNEQFF
>TRBJ1-1|TRBV15
CATSRDMREGMVAFF
>TRBJ2-7|TRBV5-6
CASSLVSGSSFYEQYF
>TRBJ2-5|TRBV5-3
CARSLGYWDRGKTQYF
>TRBJ1-2|TRBV6-1
CASSEARGSIIYGYTF
>TRBJ1-2|TRBV2
CASRQPEPYGYTF
>TRBJ1-2|TRBV19
CASRQTITGGSYGYTF
>TRBJ2-7|TRBV5-1
CASSLEGGEQYF
>TRBJ1-2|TRBV5-1
CASSLADRVNGYTF
>TRBJ2-7|TRBV5-6
CASSPGQGFYEQYF
>TRBJ2-7|TRBV5-1
CASNPYYPSTAPSYEQYF